These 9 T cell receptor beta chains were sequenced from one sample in a study of cytomegalovirus exposure and HLA in healthy donors. Use of 60 Vbeta and 13 Jbeta primers characterized the PCR. The repertoire was sequenced with immunoSEQ multiplex PCR; TCRdb's copy has only in-frame clones and lacks some. This specimen shows 75,000 to 85,000 clones; the ten leading clones hold 0.58%. The sequencing sample was made of PBMCs. Source of these receptors: a man aged 50 to 60 in good health and CMV-seronegative.

V and J are TRBV28 and TRBJ1-5, with D hard to call. The V end lost 4 bases, the J end lost 3 bases, and 10 bases lay between the germline ends. Germline V gene lookup returns CDR1 MDHEN and CDR2 SYDVKM. The CDR3 sequence is 14 residues long. CDR3 in DNA: TGTGCCAGCAGTTCCGCGGGGTTCAATCAGCCCCAGCATTTT. It yields the protein CASSSAGFNQPQHF.

V gene TRBV18 combines with J gene TRBJ1-1; D uncertain. This CDR3 has 13 residues. The V gene's germline CDR1 is KGHSH and CDR2 LQKENI. Trimming took off 5 bases at V and 5 bases at J, with 12 bases between the two ends. CDR3 sequence (DNA): TGTGCCAGCTCATTGGGAGAGACGACTGAAGCTTTCTTT. Translating gives CASSLGETTEAFF.

A word on this clone: The junction differs from germline at one of its ends, possibly a read error. Other nucleotide sequences in the sample specify the same CDR3. The V call is TRBV7-8, the J call TRBJ1-2, with D possibly TRBD1 on 6 matching bases. CDR1 is SGHVS, CDR2 FQNEAQ, per germline. The CDR3 length is 13 residues. Written as DNA, the CDR3 is TGTGCCAGCAGCTTAGGAACAGGGTATGGCTACACCTTT. Translation gives CASSLGTGYGYTF.

The chain employs TRBV19 and TRBJ1-1; TRBD1 matches at 8 bases. Per the germline V gene, CDR1 is LNHDA and CDR2 is SQIVND (reference sequence). This CDR3 has 17 residues. The J segment lost 6 bases and the V segment lost 1 base, leaving 13 bases of the junction unmatched. CDR3 sequence (DNA): TGTGCCAGTAGTATAGGCCTCGGAACAGGGGGGGGGCCTGAAGCTTTCTTT. Amino acid sequence: CASSIGLGTGGGPEAFF.

Comment on this clone: This CDR3 is also generated by other DNA sequences in the sample. The chain employs TRBV4-3 and TRBJ1-2; D possibly corresponds to TRBD1 (5 bases). The germline CDR1 and CDR2 sequences are LGHNA and YSLEER. The CDR3 has 16 residues. With 2 bases removed from V and 6 bases from J, the gap between germline ends came to 19 bases. The CDR3 nucleotides are TGCGCCAGCAGCCAAAGCCCCATAGGGGCGGGGGATGGCTACACCTTC. Protein sequence: CASSQSPIGAGDGYTF.

V usage is TRBV30 and J usage is TRBJ2-3, with 7 bases lining up with TRBD2. This CDR3 is built from 14 residues. V gave up 1 base and J gave up 0 bases; unmatched junction bases: 1. Germline V gene data show CDR1 as GTSNPN and CDR2 as SVGIG (reference sequence). CDR3 in amino acids: CAWSASGSTDTQYF. DNA for the CDR3: TGTGCCTGGAGTGCTAGCGGTAGCACAGATACGCAGTATTTT. The full variable domain, with the rest looked up from reference TRBV30 and TRBJ2-3, is SQTIHQWPATLVQPVGSPLSLECTVEGTSNPNLYWYRQAAGRGLQLLFYSVGIGQISSEVPQNLSASRPQDRQFILSSKKLLLSDSGFYLCAWSASGSTDTQYFGPGTRLTVL.

As regards this clone: Other DNA sequences in this sample translate to the same CDR3. The chain links TRBV2 to TRBJ1-6; tentative D call: TRBD1 (5 bases). The CDR3 is 13 amino acids. V shed 7 bases and J shed 7 bases, with 11 bases lying between them. Germline CDR1 reads SNHLY; CDR2 reads FYNNEI. The CDR3 coding sequence is TGTGCCAGCACCGGCCAGGGAAATTCACCCCTCCACTTT. Encoded protein: CASTGQGNSPLHF.

V is TRBV2 and J is TRBJ2-3, with 7 bases identical to TRBD1. The CDR3 is made up of 15 amino acids. CDR1 is SNHLY and CDR2 is FYNNEI in the germline V gene. J lost 0 bases, V lost 7 bases, and 7 bases had no gene match. The CDR3 nucleotides are TGTGCCAGCAAAAGGGACAGAGGGAGCACAGATACGCAGTATTTT. This encodes CASKRDRGSTDTQYF.

The chain employs TRBV5-1 and TRBJ1-6, with 7 bases that match TRBD1. V dropped 4 bases and J dropped 7; count of bases not matched to a gene: 5. Looked up from germline, CDR1 is SGHRS and CDR2 is YFSETQ. The CDR3 spans 14 residues. The DNA of the CDR3 is TGCGCCAGCAGCGCCGACAGGGAAAATTCACCCCTCCACTTT. It specifies CASSADRENSPLHF. Full variable domain (missing parts from reference TRBV5-1 and TRBJ1-6): KAGVTQTPRYLIKTRGQQVTLSCSPISGHRSVSWYQQTPGQGLQFLFEYFSETQRNKGNFPGRFSGRQFSNSRSEMNVSTLELGDSALYLCASSADRENSPLHFGNGTRLTVT.